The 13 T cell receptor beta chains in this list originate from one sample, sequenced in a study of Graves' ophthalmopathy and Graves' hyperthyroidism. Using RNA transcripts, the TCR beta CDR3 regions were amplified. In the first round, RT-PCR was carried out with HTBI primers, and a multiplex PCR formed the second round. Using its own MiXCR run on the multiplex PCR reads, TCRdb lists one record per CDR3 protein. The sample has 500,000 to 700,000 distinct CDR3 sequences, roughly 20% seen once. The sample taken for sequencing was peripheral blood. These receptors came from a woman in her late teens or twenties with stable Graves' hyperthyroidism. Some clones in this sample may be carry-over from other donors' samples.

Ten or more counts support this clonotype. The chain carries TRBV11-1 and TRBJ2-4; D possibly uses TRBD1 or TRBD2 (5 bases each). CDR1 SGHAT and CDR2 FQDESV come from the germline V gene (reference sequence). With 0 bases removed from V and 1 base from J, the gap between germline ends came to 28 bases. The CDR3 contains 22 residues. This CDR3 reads CASSLARGATYDDPGAKNIQYF. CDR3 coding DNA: TGTGCCAGCAGCTTAGCGCGAGGGGCCACCTACGATGATCCAGGGGCCAAAAACATTCAGTACTTC.

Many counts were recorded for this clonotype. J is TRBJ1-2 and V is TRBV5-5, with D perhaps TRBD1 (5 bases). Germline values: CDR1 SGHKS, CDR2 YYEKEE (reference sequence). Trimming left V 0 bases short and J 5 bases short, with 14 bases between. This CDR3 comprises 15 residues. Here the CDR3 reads CASSLVGSGEYGYTF. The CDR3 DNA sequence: TGTGCCAGCAGCTTGGTAGGATCGGGGGAATATGGCTACACCTTC.

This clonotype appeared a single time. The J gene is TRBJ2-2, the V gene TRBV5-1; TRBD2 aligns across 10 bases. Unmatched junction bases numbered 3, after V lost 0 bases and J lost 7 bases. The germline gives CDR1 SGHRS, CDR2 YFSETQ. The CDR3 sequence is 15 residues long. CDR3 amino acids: CASSLEGTSVGELFF. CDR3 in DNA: TGCGCCAGCAGCTTGGAAGGGACTAGCGTCGGGGAGCTGTTTTTT.

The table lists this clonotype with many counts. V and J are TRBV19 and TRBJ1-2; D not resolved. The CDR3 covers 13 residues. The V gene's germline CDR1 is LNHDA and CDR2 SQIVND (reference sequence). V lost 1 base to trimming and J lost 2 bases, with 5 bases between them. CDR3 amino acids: CASSIGNNYGYTF. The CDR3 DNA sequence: TGTGCCAGTAGTATAGGGAACAACTATGGCTACACCTTC.

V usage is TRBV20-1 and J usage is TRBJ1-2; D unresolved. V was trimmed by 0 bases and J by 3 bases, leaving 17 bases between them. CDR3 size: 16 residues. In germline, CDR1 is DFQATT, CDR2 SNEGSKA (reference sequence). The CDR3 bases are TGCAGTGCTAGAGAAAGTAAAGGAGGGTCCCACTATGGCTACACCTTC. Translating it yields CSARESKGGSHYGYTF.

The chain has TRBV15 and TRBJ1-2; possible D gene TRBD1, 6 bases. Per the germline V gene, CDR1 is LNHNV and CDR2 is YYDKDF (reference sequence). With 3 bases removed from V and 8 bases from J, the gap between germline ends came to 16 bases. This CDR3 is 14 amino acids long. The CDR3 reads CATSSTGPGAGYTF. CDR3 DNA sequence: TGTGCCACCAGCAGCACAGGGCCGGGGGCGGGCTACACCTTC.

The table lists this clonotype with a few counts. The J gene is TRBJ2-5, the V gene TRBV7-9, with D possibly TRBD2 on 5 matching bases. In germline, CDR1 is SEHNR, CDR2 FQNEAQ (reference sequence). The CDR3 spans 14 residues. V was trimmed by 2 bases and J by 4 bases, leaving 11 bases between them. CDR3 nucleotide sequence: TGTGCCAGCAGCTTAAGGCTAGCCGGAGAGACCCAGTACTTC. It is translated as CASSLRLAGETQYF.

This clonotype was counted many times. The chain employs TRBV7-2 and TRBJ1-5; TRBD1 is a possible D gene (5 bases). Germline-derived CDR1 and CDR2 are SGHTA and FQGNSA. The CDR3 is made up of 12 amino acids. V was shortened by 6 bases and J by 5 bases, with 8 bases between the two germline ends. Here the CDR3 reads CASSRRDQPQHF. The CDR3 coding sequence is TGTGCCAGCAGTCGCAGGGATCAGCCCCAGCATTTT. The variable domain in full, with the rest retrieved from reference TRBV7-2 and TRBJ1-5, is GAGVSQSPSNKVTEKGKDVELRCDPISGHTALYWYRQSLGQGLEFLIYFQGNSAPDKSGLPSDRFSAERTGGSVSTLTIQRTQQEDSAVYLCASSRRDQPQHFGDGTRLSIL.

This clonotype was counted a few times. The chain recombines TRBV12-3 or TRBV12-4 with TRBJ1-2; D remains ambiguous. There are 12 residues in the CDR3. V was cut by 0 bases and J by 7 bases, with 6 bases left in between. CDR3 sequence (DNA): TGTGCCAGCAGTTTAGCACGGGCTGGCTACACCTTC. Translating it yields CASSLARAGYTF.

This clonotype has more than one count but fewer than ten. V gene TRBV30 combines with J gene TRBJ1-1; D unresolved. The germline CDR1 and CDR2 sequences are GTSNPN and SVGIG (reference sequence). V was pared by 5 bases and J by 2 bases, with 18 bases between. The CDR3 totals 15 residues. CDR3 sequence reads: CAWRAGNFGNTEAFF. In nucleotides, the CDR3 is TGTGCCTGGCGGGCCGGGAACTTTGGAAACACTGAAGCTTTCTTT.

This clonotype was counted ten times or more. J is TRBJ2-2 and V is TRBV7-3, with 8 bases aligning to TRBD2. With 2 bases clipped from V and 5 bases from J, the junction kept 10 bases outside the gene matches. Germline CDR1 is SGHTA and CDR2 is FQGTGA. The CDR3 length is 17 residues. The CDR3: CASSLSPPLAGTGELFF. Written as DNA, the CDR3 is TGTGCCAGCAGCTTATCCCCTCCCTTAGCGGGAACCGGGGAGCTGTTTTTT.

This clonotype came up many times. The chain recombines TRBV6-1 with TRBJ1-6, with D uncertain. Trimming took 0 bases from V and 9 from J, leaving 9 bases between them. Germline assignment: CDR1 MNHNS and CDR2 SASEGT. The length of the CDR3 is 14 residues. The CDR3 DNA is TGTGCCAGCAGTGAAGCCATGGAGGGTTCACCCCTCCACTTT. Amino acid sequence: CASSEAMEGSPLHF.

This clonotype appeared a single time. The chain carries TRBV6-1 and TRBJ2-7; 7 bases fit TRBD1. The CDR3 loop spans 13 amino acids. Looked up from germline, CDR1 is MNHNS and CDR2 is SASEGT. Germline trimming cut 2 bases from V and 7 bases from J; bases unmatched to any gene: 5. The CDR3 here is CASSERGRGEQYF. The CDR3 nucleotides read TGTGCCAGCAGTGAAAGGGGGCGCGGAGAGCAGTACTTC.